Below, one T cell receptor (beta chain) is given with its context. What it recognizes is unknown. Repertoires were generated with immunoSEQ multiplex PCR, while TCRdb's copy carries only in-frame clones and drops some. The sample includes 300,000 to 400,000 clones, 86% seen only once; the top ten take around 10%. The CDR3 contains 16 residues. The germline V gene has CDR1 SGHAT and CDR2 FQDESV (reference sequence). J gave up 4 bases and V 7 bases, and 11 bases lay outside the gene matches. The data were obtained in a study of Ad26.COV2.S vaccination and SARS-CoV-2 variants. Study information: Once, or twice with 56 days between doses, Ad26.COV2.S was given intramuscularly.

Specified treatment: about 20 received Ad26.COV2.S at low or high dose, single or two shots; about 5 received placebo; per-sample allocation not given. Sample collection was performed on day 63 after the first vaccine or placebo injection. In the vaccine, an Ad26 vector expressed the SARS-CoV-2 spike of the Wuhan strain. The study, taken as a whole, reports: Following vaccination, spike-specific CD8+ and CD4+ T cell responses reportedly exhibited substantial breadth. Those who received the vaccine showed greater spike-specific TCR breadth than those given placebo.

This specimen was peripheral blood, taken in a trial of Ad26.COV2.S vaccine versus placebo. The receptor's source is a person aged 18-60 years who received the Ad26.COV2.S COVID-19 vaccine or a placebo. This chain joins TRBV11-1 and TRBJ2-3; the match to TRBD2 covers 10 bases. CDR3 protein: CASTWRASGSADTQYF. Written as DNA, the CDR3 is TGTGCCAGCACCTGGAGGGCTAGCGGGAGTGCAGATACGCAGTATTTT.